These T cell receptor beta chains were read from a single sample in a study of STAT5B mutations in CD4+ large granular lymphocyte leukemia. TCRdb's table, derived via immunoSEQ multiplex PCR, lists solely in-frame clones and lacks some. The sample has tens of thousands of clones; 65% to 80% are singletons. Material: CD4+ T cells from blood buffy coats. Every receptor here comes from a human donor in good health. The CDR3 runs from the conserved cysteine through the conserved F or W. Each record gives: V gene, D gene, J gene, clone size, CDR3 protein, CDR3 DNA. The D gene is left open where the match is weak. The size entry is marked missing in some rows and otherwise reads once, few, many or a size class.

>TRBV29-1|TRBD2|TRBJ2-2|NA
CSVRLAGVDTGELFF
TGCAGCGTTCGACTAGCGGGAGTCGACACCGGGGAGCTGTTTTTT
>TRBV5-1|TRBD2|TRBJ2-7|NA
CASSSSGNYEQYF
TGCGCCAGCAGCTCTAGCGGGAACTACGAGCAGTACTTC
>TRBV7-9|NA|TRBJ1-5|NA
CASSLPPRHGSNQPQHF
TGTGCCAGCAGCTTACCACCCAGACACGGTAGCAATCAGCCCCAGCATTTT
>TRBV11-1|TRBD1|TRBJ2-7|NA
CASSSRDRGYEQYF
TGTGCCAGCAGCTCAAGGGACAGGGGCTACGAGCAGTACTTC
>TRBV29-1|NA|TRBJ2-3|NA
CSVSDGGDTQYF
TGCAGCGTTTCCGACGGTGGAGATACGCAGTATTTT
>TRBV6-5|NA|TRBJ1-1|few
CASRADPNTEAFF
TGTGCCAGCAGGGCAGACCCGAACACTGAAGCTTTCTTT
>TRBV5-4|NA|TRBJ1-2|NA
CASSLGGDYYGYTF
TGTGCCAGCAGCTTGGGAGGGGACTACTATGGCTACACCTTC
>TRBV7-2|NA|TRBJ2-7|NA
CASSLGATITYEQYF
TGTGCCAGCAGCTTAGGTGCCACAATAACCTACGAGCAGTACTTC
>TRBV5-4|NA|TRBJ2-3|once
CASSLDTDTQYF
TGTGCCAGCAGCTTGGACACAGATACGCAGTATTTT
>TRBV19|TRBD1|TRBJ1-5|NA
CASSIRGTAYSNQPQHF
TGTGCCAGTAGTATTCGCGGGACAGCATATAGCAATCAGCCCCAGCATTTT
>TRBV7-9|TRBD2|TRBJ2-1|NA
CASSTPSGGANEQFF
TGTGCCAGCAGCACTCCTAGCGGGGGGGCAAATGAGCAGTTCTTC
>TRBV6-6|TRBD2|TRBJ2-3|NA
CAAKGGSGADTQYF
TGTGCCGCGAAAGGCGGGAGTGGGGCAGATACGCAGTATTTT
>TRBV29-1|NA|TRBJ2-1|few
CSVAFPGPTKHNEQFF
TGCAGCGTTGCCTTCCCGGGGCCGACGAAGCACAATGAGCAGTTCTTC
>TRBV19|TRBD2|TRBJ2-3|NA
CASSPILAFTDTQYF
TGTGCCAGTAGTCCTATACTAGCGTTCACAGATACGCAGTATTTT
>TRBV7-9|NA|TRBJ1-1|few
CASSLGDRTEAFF
TGTGCCAGCAGCTTGGGGGATAGGACTGAAGCTTTCTTT
>TRBV25-1|NA|TRBJ2-1|NA
CASSESRHPYNEQFF
TGTGCCAGCAGTGAATCCCGACACCCCTACAATGAGCAGTTCTTC
>TRBV5-4|TRBD1|TRBJ2-2|NA
CASSLTGGTGELFF
TGTGCCAGCAGCTTGACAGGGGGCACCGGGGAGCTGTTTTTT
>TRBV6-6|NA|TRBJ2-1|few
CATSTDNEQFF
TGTGCCACCTCTACCGACAATGAGCAGTTCTTC
>TRBV5-6|NA|TRBJ2-3|NA
CASSLVEVPLTDTQYF
TGTGCCAGCAGCTTGGTGGAAGTACCCTTAACAGATACGCAGTATTTT
>TRBV7-9|NA|TRBJ2-7|NA
CASSLDLTSSYEQYF
TGTGCCAGCAGCTTAGACTTGACTAGCTCCTACGAGCAGTACTTC
>TRBV4-2|TRBD2|TRBJ2-5|NA
CASSSHSSGSSFETQYF
TGTGCCAGCAGCTCCCACTCTAGCGGGAGTAGTTTCGAGACCCAGTACTTC
>TRBV7-2|NA|TRBJ1-1|NA
CASSSYRVTEAFF
TGTGCCAGCAGCTCTTACAGGGTTACTGAAGCTTTCTTT
>TRBV7-3|NA|TRBJ1-2|NA
CASSLRSDPYYGYTF
TGTGCCAGCAGCCTTCGGTCCGATCCATACTATGGCTACACCTTC
>TRBV6-1|NA|TRBJ2-7|NA
CASMGTYEQYF
TGTGCCAGCATGGGGACCTACGAGCAGTACTTC
>TRBV11-3|NA|TRBJ2-5|NA
CASSLGGLQTQYF
TGTGCCAGCAGCTTAGGCGGACTCCAAACCCAGTACTTC
>TRBV9|TRBD2|TRBJ2-1|NA
CASSVVGGGVAGGYNEQFF
TGTGCCAGCAGCGTAGTTGGTGGTGGCGTAGCGGGCGGCTACAATGAGCAGTTCTTC
>TRBV11-2|NA|TRBJ2-7|NA
CASSPLRRQGAYEQYF
TGTGCCAGCAGCCCCCTGCGGCGGCAGGGAGCCTACGAGCAGTACTTC
>TRBV6-6|TRBD1|TRBJ1-5|NA
CASSKYTGAVNQPQHF
TGTGCCAGCAGTAAATACACAGGGGCGGTAAATCAGCCCCAGCATTTT